The entry below gives a single TCR beta chain sequence along with its context. The entry originates in a study of blood T cells in healthy people across ages. CDR1 is KGHDR and CDR2 is SFDVKD in the germline V gene. Trimming shortened V by 9 bases and J by 6 bases, and 26 bases separated the two germline ends. The CDR3 is made up of 16 amino acids. The total RNA that was extracted per sample amounted to at least 5 micrograms. Primers used in a second PCR of roughly 7 to 11 cycles were a sample-barcoded 5' primer and a J-beta primer mix. TCRdb re-called the 5' RACE reads with MiXCR, one entry per CDR3 protein. This repertoire shows some 900,000 distinct CDR3 sequences, roughly 50% found once; its top ten account for roughly 13%.

The chain combines TRBV24-1 with TRBJ2-7, with a tentative D call TRBD1 (6 bases). The specimen sequenced was blood. This sequence originates from a man between 25 and 39 years old in good health. The DNA of the CDR3 is TGTGCCACCGCAACGTCAGTGGCAGGACAGTCTGGCGAGCAGTACTTC. Protein product: CATATSVAGQSGEQYF.